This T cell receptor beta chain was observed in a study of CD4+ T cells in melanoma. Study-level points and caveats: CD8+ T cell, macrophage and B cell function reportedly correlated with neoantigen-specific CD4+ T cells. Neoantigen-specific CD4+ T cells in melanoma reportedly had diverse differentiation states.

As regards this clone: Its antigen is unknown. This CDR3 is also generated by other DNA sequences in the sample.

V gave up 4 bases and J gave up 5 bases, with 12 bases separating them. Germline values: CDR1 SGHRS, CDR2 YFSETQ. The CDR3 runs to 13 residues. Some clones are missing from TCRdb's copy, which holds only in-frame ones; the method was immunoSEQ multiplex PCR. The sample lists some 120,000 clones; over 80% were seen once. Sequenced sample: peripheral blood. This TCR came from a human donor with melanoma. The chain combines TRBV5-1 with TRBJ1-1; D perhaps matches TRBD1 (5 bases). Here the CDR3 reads CASSTGRGTEAFF. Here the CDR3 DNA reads TGCGCCAGCAGCACAGGACGTGGGACTGAAGCTTTCTTT.